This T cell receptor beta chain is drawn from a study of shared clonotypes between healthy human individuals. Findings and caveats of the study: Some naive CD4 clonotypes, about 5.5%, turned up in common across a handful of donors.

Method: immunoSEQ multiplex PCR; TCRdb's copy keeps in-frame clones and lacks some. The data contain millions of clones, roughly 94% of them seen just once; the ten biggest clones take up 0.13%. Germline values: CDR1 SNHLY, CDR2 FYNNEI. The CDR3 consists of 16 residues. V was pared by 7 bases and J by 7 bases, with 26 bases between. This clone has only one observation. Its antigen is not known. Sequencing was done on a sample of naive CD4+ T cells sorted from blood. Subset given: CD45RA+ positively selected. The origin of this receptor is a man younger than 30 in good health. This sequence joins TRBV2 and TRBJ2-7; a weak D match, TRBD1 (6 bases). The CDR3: CASNTTPGQGLGEQYF. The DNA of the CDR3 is TGTGCCAGCAATACTACCCCCGGGCAGGGGCTAGGGGAGCAGTACTTC.